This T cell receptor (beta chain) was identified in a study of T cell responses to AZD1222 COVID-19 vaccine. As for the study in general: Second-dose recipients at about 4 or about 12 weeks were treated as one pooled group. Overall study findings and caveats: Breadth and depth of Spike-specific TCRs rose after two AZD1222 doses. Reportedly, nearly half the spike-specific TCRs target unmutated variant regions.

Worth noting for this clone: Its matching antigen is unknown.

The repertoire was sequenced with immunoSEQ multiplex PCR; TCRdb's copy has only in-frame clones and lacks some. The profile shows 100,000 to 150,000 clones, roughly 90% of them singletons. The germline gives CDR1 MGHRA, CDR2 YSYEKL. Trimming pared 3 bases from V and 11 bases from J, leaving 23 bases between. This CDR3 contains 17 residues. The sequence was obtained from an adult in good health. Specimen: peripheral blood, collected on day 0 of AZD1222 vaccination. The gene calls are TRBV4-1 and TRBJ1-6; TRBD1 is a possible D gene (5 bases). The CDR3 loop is CASSHNPGRGRDPPLHF. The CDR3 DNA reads TGCGCCAGCAGCCATAACCCGGGACGGGGACGCGATCCACCCCTCCACTTT.